Below are 4 T cell receptor beta chains sequenced from a single sample in a study of PD-1 blockade in classical Hodgkin lymphoma. Sequencing was performed with immunoSEQ multiplex PCR; in TCRdb, only in-frame clones are kept and a portion is missing. The data hold 55,000 to 80,000 clones, with more than 85% observed a single time. Following autologous stem cell transplantation, relapse occurred in every patient, and exposure to brentuximab vedotin varied. The sequencing here drew on peripheral blood mononuclear cells (PBMCs), taken at baseline. All receptors derive from a human donor with classical Hodgkin lymphoma.

The rearrangement uses TRBV14 and TRBJ1-1, with TRBD1 matching over 8 bases. CDR1 is SGHDN, CDR2 FVKESK, per germline. Trimming cost V 1 base and J 4 bases; bases outside gene matches: 8. This CDR3 region has 16 residues. The CDR3 reads CASSQVSRGLGTEAFF. CDR3 nucleotides: TGTGCCAGCAGCCAAGTATCCAGGGGGCTAGGCACTGAAGCTTTCTTT.

V gene TRBV5-6 combines with J gene TRBJ2-1, with D unresolved. CDR1 is SGHDT, CDR2 YYEEEE, per germline. V was trimmed by 0 bases and J by 12 bases, leaving 25 bases between them. The CDR3 has 17 residues. CDR3 nucleotides: TGTGCCAGCAGCTTGGTCCAGGAAACGGAAAATTCTAGTTGGCAGTTCTTC. It specifies CASSLVQETENSSWQFF.

This clone has only one observation. The V and J genes are TRBV7-9 and TRBJ1-1, with 7 bases lining up with TRBD1. The CDR3 has 15 residues. The trim removed 4 bases at V and 4 bases at J, leaving 9 bases unmatched. Germline assignment: CDR1 SEHNR and CDR2 FQNEAQ (reference sequence). The CDR3 bases are TGTGCCAGCAGCTCCCTGACAGGGATTGTCACTGAAGCTTTCTTT. This gives the protein CASSSLTGIVTEAFF.

This chain connects TRBV9 to TRBJ2-1; 10 positions agree with TRBD2. The CDR3 runs to 15 residues. Germline V gives CDR1 SGDLS, CDR2 YYNGEE. Trimming removed 4 bases from V and 7 bases from J; junction bases left unmatched: 8. The CDR3, as DNA: TGTGCCAGCAGCCCCTGGGGAGCGGGGGGGAATGAGCAGTTCTTC. It is translated as CASSPWGAGGNEQFF.